This is a list of T cell receptor beta chains from one sample in a study of blood T cells in healthy people across ages. TCRdb fed the 5' RACE reads into MiXCR, producing one record per CDR3 protein. The repertoire holds under 1 million distinct CDR3 sequences, with 44% as singletons. The sequencing input was blood. Receptors originate from a man aged 55-75 years in good health. Each CDR3 is given with its conserved first and last residue. The D gene is left open where the match is weak. Clone size, where shown, is once, few, many, or a class for clones that have expanded.

size	D	V	J	CDR3	DNA
few	NA	TRBV15	TRBJ2-2	CATSRDDERARSTGELFF	TGTGCCACCAGCAGAGACGACGAGCGGGCCCGAAGCACCGGGGAGCTGTTTTTT
few	NA	TRBV7-3	TRBJ2-3	CASSLMGGKDTQYF	TGTGCCAGCAGCTTAATGGGCGGAAAAGATACGCAGTATTTT
NA	TRBD2	TRBV7-2	TRBJ2-3	CASSSGLAGGRADTQYF	TGTGCCAGCAGCTCCGGACTAGCGGGGGGGAGGGCAGATACGCAGTATTTT
NA	NA	TRBV14	TRBJ1-1	CASSQAPGLTTEAFF	TGTGCCAGCAGCCAGGCACCAGGGTTGACGACTGAAGCTTTCTTT
few	NA	TRBV9	TRBJ2-1	CASSAWGDNNEQFF	TGTGCCAGCAGTGCCTGGGGGGATAACAATGAGCAGTTCTTC
few	NA	TRBV7-2	TRBJ1-5	CASSLNAVSNQPQHF	TGTGCCAGCAGCTTAAACGCAGTTAGCAATCAGCCCCAGCATTTT
few	TRBD1	TRBV28	TRBJ2-5	CASRKETGGKTQYF	TGTGCCAGCAGGAAAGAGACAGGGGGGAAGACCCAGTACTTC
few	TRBD1	TRBV20-1	TRBJ1-5	CSARRGTGGNQPQHF	TGCAGTGCTAGGAGGGGGACAGGGGGCAATCAGCCCCAGCATTTT
NA	NA	TRBV7-6	TRBJ2-5	CANRMRETQYF	TGTGCCAACAGGATGAGGGAGACCCAGTACTTC
NA	NA	TRBV27	TRBJ2-5	CASSFMRGEQETQYF	TGTGCCAGCAGTTTTATGAGGGGGGAACAAGAGACCCAGTACTTC